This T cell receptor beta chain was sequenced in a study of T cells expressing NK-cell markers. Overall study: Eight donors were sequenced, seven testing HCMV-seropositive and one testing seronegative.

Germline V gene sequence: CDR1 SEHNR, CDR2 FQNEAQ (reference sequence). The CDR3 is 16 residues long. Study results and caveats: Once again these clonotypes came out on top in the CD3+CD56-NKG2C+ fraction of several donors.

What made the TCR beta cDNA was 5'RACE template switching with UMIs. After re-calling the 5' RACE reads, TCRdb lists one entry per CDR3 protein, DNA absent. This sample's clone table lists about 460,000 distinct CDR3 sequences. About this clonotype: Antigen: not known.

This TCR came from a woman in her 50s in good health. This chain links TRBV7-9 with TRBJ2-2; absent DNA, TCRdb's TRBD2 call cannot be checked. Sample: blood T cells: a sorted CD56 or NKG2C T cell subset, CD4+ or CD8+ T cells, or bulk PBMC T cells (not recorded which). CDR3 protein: CASSPGLAGWNGELFF.